Detailed here is one T cell receptor (beta chain). The antigen it recognizes is unknown. The input lacks base qualities; no much larger clone sits a single base away. Relative to germline, V is 8 bases shorter and J is 5 bases shorter, with 16 bases between their ends. The CDR3 covers 14 residues, taking in both the cysteine and the phenylalanine. Kept here is only the CDR3 DNA, which spans 42 bases and is read in frame from base 1. From the germline V gene (reference sequence), CDR1 is LNHDA and CDR2 is SQIVND. Library creation used the immunoSEQ multiplex PCR assay. The immuneACCESS repertoire file appears here via TCRdb, limited to in-frame rearrangements. These files lack a portion of the clones; in checked studies, under half of the deficit traces to unresolved V genes, and the cause of the others is not known. Across this sample there are 75,000 to 80,000 clones, with about 93% seen only once. The top ten constitute less than 0.75% of the sample.

This sample was taken from a study of T cell changes during pregnancy in multiple sclerosis (dated by TCRdb to about 2019). General notes on the study: The study examined how the T cell repertoire changed over the course of pregnancy in women with multiple sclerosis.

The sample here was peripheral blood, taken in the second trimester of pregnancy. This receptor chain uses TRBV19 and TRBJ1-5, and possibly TRBD1, on 5 matching bases. This TCR came from a female donor in good health, enrolled as a control in a pregnancy study. The CDR3 is CASRFAGIDQPQHF. The DNA sequence is given as TGTGCCAGTCGATTTGCAGGGATAGATCAGCCCCAGCATTTT.